A single sample gave rise to the 20 T cell receptor beta chains below, sequenced in a study of blood T cell repertoires in COVID-19. Some clones are missing from TCRdb's copy, which holds only in-frame ones; the method was immunoSEQ multiplex PCR. Here the sample spans fewer than 60,000 clones, around 85% being singletons. Material for sequencing was peripheral blood. These receptors all come from a man aged 60 to 69 with acute or convalescent COVID-19.

This chain links TRBV11-2 with TRBJ1-6, with 7 bases lining up with TRBD1. J lost 4 bases, V lost 4 bases, and 7 bases had no gene match. Germline values: CDR1 SGHAT, CDR2 FQNNGV. The CDR3 spans 16 residues. Here the CDR3 DNA reads TGTGCCAGCAGCTCGCGACAGGGCGCTTATAATTCACCCCTCCACTTT. This sequence encodes CASSSRQGAYNSPLHF.

The chain employs TRBV5-1 and TRBJ2-1; 7 bases align to TRBD2. V was clipped by 0 bases and J by 5 bases; unmatched bases: 2. The CDR3 covers 14 residues. The germline gives CDR1 SGHRS, CDR2 YFSETQ. The CDR3 DNA sequence: TGCGCCAGCAGCTTGGGGGAGGGCAACAATGAGCAGTTCTTC. Protein product: CASSLGEGNNEQFF.

V is TRBV3-1 (or the pseudogene TRBV3-2) and J is TRBJ2-7, with TRBD2 matching over 10 bases. Germline values: CDR1 LGHDT, CDR2 YNNKEL (reference sequence). J gave up 9 bases and V 4 bases, and 9 bases lay outside the gene matches. CDR3 size: 14 residues. Here the CDR3 DNA reads TGTGCCAGCAGCCCGACTAGCGGGTCCCTTGGGCAGTACTTC. Its protein product is CASSPTSGSLGQYF.

This chain uses TRBV18 with TRBJ1-1, with 12 bases that match TRBD1. The CDR3 has 18 residues. Trimming took 3 bases from V and 5 from J; bases not matched to a gene: 13. Looked up from germline, CDR1 is KGHSH and CDR2 is LQKENI. The CDR3 DNA follows: TGTGCCAGCTCACCTTTGGGGCTTGGGACAGGGGGCCGGACTGAAGCTTTCTTT. As protein: CASSPLGLGTGGRTEAFF.

The chain's CDR3 is CASSLTPGGGNTIYF. The DNA for the CDR3 is TGTGCCAGCAGCTTAACCCCAGGGGGTGGAAACACCATATATTTT. The V gene is TRBV7-9, the J gene TRBJ1-3; TRBD1 matches at 7 bases. This CDR3 comprises 15 residues. Germline V lookup: CDR1 SEHNR, CDR2 FQNEAQ (reference sequence). V lost 2 bases, J lost 3 bases, and 4 bases stayed unmatched.

The chain carries TRBV19 and TRBJ1-4; 8 bases are shared with TRBD1. In germline, CDR1 is LNHDA, CDR2 SQIVND (reference sequence). The J segment lost 4 bases and the V segment lost 8 bases, leaving 3 bases of the junction unmatched. This CDR3 has 13 amino acids. The CDR3 bases are TGTGCCAGTGAAGACAGGGGTAATGAAAAACTGTTTTTT. Its translation is CASEDRGNEKLFF.

CDR3 in amino acids: CASSFNSLAGGPRLEQYF. In DNA form, the CDR3 reads TGTGCCAGCAGCTTTAATTCTCTGGCGGGAGGGCCTAGGTTAGAGCAGTACTTC. The V call is TRBV5-5, the J call TRBJ2-7; 9 bases map to TRBD2. The CDR3 runs 18 residues. CDR1 and CDR2 from the germline V gene are SGHKS and YYEKEE (reference sequence). J lost 7 bases, V lost 2 bases, and 19 bases had no gene match.

Here the CDR3 reads CATAGGYYGYTF. For the CDR3, the DNA is TGTGCCACCGCGGGGGGGTACTATGGCTACACCTTC. The chain links TRBV6-6 to TRBJ1-2; the D gene is possibly TRBD1 (5 bases). Germline V CDR1 and CDR2: MNHNY, SVGAGI (reference sequence). Trimming removed 10 bases from V and 3 bases from J, with 12 bases in between. The CDR3 is 12 residues long.

CDR3 DNA sequence: TGTGCCAGCAGTTCACGACTAGCGGGTGGCACAGATACGCAGTATTTT. It codes for CASSSRLAGGTDTQYF. The chain recombines TRBV27 with TRBJ2-3; the match to TRBD2 covers 10 bases. Unmatched junction bases numbered 5, after V lost 4 bases and J lost 1 base. Germline CDR1 is MNHEY and CDR2 is SMNVEV (reference sequence). The CDR3 is 16 residues long.

This clone appeared a few times. This chain connects TRBV6-4 to TRBJ1-2; TRBD1 might be the D (6 bases). V was shortened by 5 bases and J by 5 bases, with 12 bases between the two germline ends. CDR3 length equals 13 residues. The V gene's germline CDR1 is MRHNA and CDR2 SNTAGT. CDR3 sequence reads: CASSYRVGYGYTF. The CDR3, as DNA: TGTGCCAGCAGTTACAGGGTTGGATATGGCTACACCTTC.

The J gene is TRBJ1-4, the V gene TRBV2, with D tentatively TRBD1 (6 bases). CDR3 length equals 15 residues. The germline V gene has CDR1 SNHLY and CDR2 FYNNEI. Trimming removed 5 bases at V and 5 bases at J, with 15 bases between. The CDR3 DNA sequence: TGTGCCAGCAGTAAGAGGAAGACAGGAAATGAAAAACTGTTTTTT. Its translation is CASSKRKTGNEKLFF.

A few counts support this clone. The chain combines TRBV5-4 with TRBJ1-4; possibly TRBD1 for D (5 bases). The CDR3 sequence is 13 residues long. Germline V CDR1 and CDR2: SGHNT, YYREEE (reference sequence). V was shortened by 4 bases and J by 8 bases, with 12 bases between the two germline ends. For the CDR3, the DNA is TGTGCCAGCAGCAAGGGGCTCGAGGAAAAACTGTTTTTT. This encodes CASSKGLEEKLFF.

This chain links TRBV3-1 (or the pseudogene TRBV3-2) with TRBJ2-7; a weak D match, TRBD1 (6 bases). This CDR3 contains 13 residues. V was cut by 5 bases and J by 2 bases, with 10 bases left in between. CDR1 is LGHDT and CDR2 is YNNKEL in the germline V gene (reference sequence). CDR3 nucleotides: TGTGCCAGCAGCTCCCGGACAGCCTACGAGCAGTACTTC. This encodes CASSSRTAYEQYF.

The chain uses TRBV5-4 and TRBJ2-5, with D perhaps TRBD2 (6 bases). CDR3 length: 14 amino acids. The germline V and J ends were trimmed by 3 bases and 3 bases, with 12 bases remaining between them. Germline V gives CDR1 SGHNT, CDR2 YYREEE (reference sequence). CDR3 amino acids: CASSSTWGEETQYF. For the CDR3, the DNA is TGTGCCAGCAGCTCTACATGGGGGGAAGAGACCCAGTACTTC.

This chain connects TRBV28 to TRBJ1-1; TRBD1 agrees at 8 bases. The germline gives CDR1 MDHEN, CDR2 SYDVKM. The CDR3 consists of 14 residues. J gave up 5 bases and V 10 bases, and 12 bases lay outside the gene matches. The CDR3 nucleotides read TGTGCCATCGCCGTAAACAGGGGGGATACTGAAGCTTTCTTT. Amino acid sequence: CAIAVNRGDTEAFF.

The chain joins TRBV29-1 to TRBJ2-2, with 10 bases aligning to TRBD1. Germline lookup yields CDR1 SQVTM and CDR2 ANQGSEA. V shed 7 bases, J shed 0 bases, and the junction held 2 bases outside the gene matches. CDR3 length: 14 residues. The CDR3 DNA sequence: TGCAGCGCCGGACAGGGGGCGAACACCGGGGAGCTGTTTTTT. It encodes CSAGQGANTGELFF.

The V gene is TRBV7-3, the J gene TRBJ2-1; a weak D match, TRBD2 (6 bases). Germline V gene data show CDR1 as SGHTA and CDR2 as FQGTGA. V was clipped by 2 bases and J by 8 bases, with 16 bases between them. The CDR3 contains 15 residues. This CDR3 reads CASSLLAGPWDEQFF. DNA for the CDR3: TGTGCCAGCAGCTTATTGGCGGGGCCGTGGGATGAGCAGTTCTTC.

The chain recombines TRBV4-1 with TRBJ2-3; 8 positions agree with TRBD2. Germline CDR1 and CDR2: MGHRA and YSYEKL. The junction had 8 bases not matched to a gene; V was cut back by 1 base and J by 5 bases. The CDR3 consists of 16 residues. DNA of the CDR3: TGCGCCAGCAGCCAAGCGGCAAGAGCGGGAGAAGATACGCAGTATTTT. This translates into CASSQAARAGEDTQYF.

The chain links TRBV19 to TRBJ1-1; no clear D. V was clipped by 3 bases and J by 4 bases, with 12 bases between them. Germline CDR1 LNHDA, CDR2 SQIVND (reference sequence). CDR3 length equals 14 residues. The DNA for the CDR3 is TGTGCCAGTAGTATCCCCGACATCACCACTGAAGCTTTCTTT. It codes for CASSIPDITTEAFF.

The chain couples TRBV28 to TRBJ2-7; TRBD1 might be the D (6 bases). Germline assignment: CDR1 MDHEN and CDR2 SYDVKM. The CDR3 is made up of 15 amino acids. Trimming cost V 5 bases and J 0 bases, with 14 bases left between them. The CDR3 reads CASSTGTPSSYEQYF. In DNA form, the CDR3 reads TGTGCCAGCAGTACCGGGACACCAAGCTCCTACGAGCAGTACTTC.